Listed below are T cell receptor beta chains from one sample, sequenced in a study of monozygotic twins with inflammatory bowel disease. TCRdb reprocessed the 5' RACE reads and reports one entry per CDR3 protein, with no DNA. The listing contains about 85,000 distinct CDR3 sequences. Material: blood. The source of these receptors is a human donor with ulcerative colitis or Crohn's disease, or a healthy co-twin of an affected twin (not recorded which). Each CDR3 is given with its conserved first and last residue.

14	TRBV11-2	TRBJ2-4	CASSRLGFDGIQYF
16	TRBV11-2	TRBJ2-7	CASSLAGQGLPYEQYF
13	TRBV20-1	TRBJ1-1	CSARDRVNTEAFF
16	TRBV9	TRBJ2-1	CASSEPGTYERNEQFF
13	TRBV29-1	TRBJ2-5	CSVGQVYGETQYF
15	TRBV18	TRBJ1-5	CASSLSDSPLFPGHF
17	TRBV14	TRBJ2-3	CASSLGLESTSTDTQYF
15	TRBV5-1	TRBJ2-2	CASSLGQPNTGELFF
12	TRBV2	TRBJ2-5	CASSPVIETQYF
17	TRBV11-2	TRBJ1-1	CASSLIRQGLGNTEAFF
14	TRBV2	TRBJ2-7	CASRFGTTSYEQYF
16	TRBV7-9	TRBJ2-2	CASSLTAPRYTGELFF
14	TRBV2	TRBJ2-5	CASTPGQLGETQYF
16	TRBV6-1	TRBJ1-1	CASRPIPGPRSTEAFF
14	TRBV12-3/TRBV12-4	TRBJ2-2	CASKAGGPVGELFF
15	TRBV4-2	TRBJ1-1	CASSQDGQMNTEAFF
16	TRBV15	TRBJ1-1	CATSRDGGFLDTEAFF
13	TRBV24-1	TRBJ1-2	CATSDPRTDGYTF
17	TRBV6-1	TRBJ1-5	CASSETAGGQNNQPQHF
14	TRBV5-1	TRBJ1-1	CASSPRQQNTEAFF
14	TRBV12-3/TRBV12-4	TRBJ2-5	CASSFSQTQETQYF
15	TRBV27	TRBJ1-2	CASSLFPSANYGYTF
14	TRBV7-2	TRBJ1-2	CASSLGTGGNGYTF
14	TRBV12-3/TRBV12-4	TRBJ1-5	CASRGQGANQPQHF
12	TRBV20-1	TRBJ1-1	CSASLLNTEAFF
15	TRBV5-1	TRBJ2-3	CASSLTTQSTDTQYF
15	TRBV5-1	TRBJ2-1	CASSFSSRSYNEQFF
13	TRBV29-1	TRBJ2-5	CSVETSGQETQYF
15	TRBV11-2	TRBJ2-3	CASSLVSRPTDTQYF
15	TRBV7-3	TRBJ2-1	CASSLMYMAGPEQFF
13	TRBV6-5	TRBJ1-1	CASSYRWGGEAFF
12	TRBV12-3/TRBV12-4	TRBJ1-6	CASSLPPGPCHF
16	TRBV7-9	TRBJ2-2	CASSPLTGINTGELFF
16	TRBV5-1	TRBJ2-3	CASTGKQGGFTDTQYF
13	TRBV20-1	TRBJ1-5	CSVTPGGDQPQHF
14	TRBV7-9	TRBJ2-7	CASSFGGQNYEQYF
15	TRBV7-2	TRBJ2-2	CASSLATSRSGELFF
14	TRBV6-5	TRBJ1-2	CASSYQGRDYGYTF
13	TRBV5-1	TRBJ1-1	CASTAGGFPEAFF
13	TRBV20-1	TRBJ2-5	CSASGTRGETQYF
13	TRBV7-7	TRBJ1-1	CASSPSEDTEAFF
19	TRBV4-2	TRBJ2-1	CASSGLRKTGQSSYNEQFF
21	TRBV28	TRBJ2-3	CASSPETLGLAGGYSTDTQYF
13	TRBV5-6	TRBJ2-1	CASGTSGGNEQFF